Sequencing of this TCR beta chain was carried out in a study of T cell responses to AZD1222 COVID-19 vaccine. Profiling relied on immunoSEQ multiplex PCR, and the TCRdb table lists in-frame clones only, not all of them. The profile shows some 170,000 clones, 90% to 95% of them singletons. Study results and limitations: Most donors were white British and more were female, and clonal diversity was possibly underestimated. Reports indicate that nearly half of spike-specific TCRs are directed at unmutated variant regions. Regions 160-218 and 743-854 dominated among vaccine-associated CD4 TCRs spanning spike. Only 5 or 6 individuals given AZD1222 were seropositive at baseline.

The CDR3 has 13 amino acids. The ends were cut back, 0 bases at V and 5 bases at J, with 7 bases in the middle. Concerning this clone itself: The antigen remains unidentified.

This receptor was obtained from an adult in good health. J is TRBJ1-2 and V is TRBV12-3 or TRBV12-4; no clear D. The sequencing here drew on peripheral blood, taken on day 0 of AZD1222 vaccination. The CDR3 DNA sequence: TGTGCCAGCAGTTTAGCTATGGGGTATGGCTACACCTTC. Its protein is CASSLAMGYGYTF.